These 17 T cell receptor beta chains originate from one sample sequenced in a study of blood T cell repertoires in COVID-19. Generated by immunoSEQ multiplex PCR, the TCRdb table keeps only in-frame clones and is missing some. The profile covers a few hundred thousand clones, with around nine tenths appearing a single time and roughly 4% taken by the ten largest. The source material was PBMCs or T cells enriched from blood (not recorded which). Receptors originate from a woman aged 30 to 39 who had recovered from COVID-19.

This chain links TRBV19 with TRBJ1-1; D possibly corresponds to TRBD1 (6 bases). Germline V gene sequence: CDR1 LNHDA, CDR2 SQIVND (reference sequence). The CDR3 consists of 14 residues. The V end lost 5 bases, the J end lost 10 bases, and 20 bases lay between the germline ends. The CDR3 region is CASSRPGTFLGAFF. CDR3 nucleotides: TGTGCCAGTAGTCGACCCGGGACATTTCTCGGAGCTTTCTTT.

The chain carries TRBV11-2 and TRBJ2-1, with TRBD1 identical over 7 bases. Germline CDR1 and CDR2: SGHAT and FQNNGV. The junction had 6 bases not matched to a gene; V was cut back by 2 bases and J by 8 bases. The CDR3 length is 14 residues. The CDR3 loop is CASSLSGTVHEQFF. The DNA for the CDR3 is TGTGCCAGCAGCTTATCCGGGACAGTCCATGAGCAGTTCTTC.

The CDR3 reads CASSLDGEGYTEAFF. Here the CDR3 DNA reads TGCGCCAGCAGCTTGGATGGAGAAGGCTACACTGAAGCTTTCTTT. The chain recombines TRBV5-1 with TRBJ1-1, with no clear D. Germline V gives CDR1 SGHRS, CDR2 YFSETQ. The V gene lost 0 bases and the J gene lost 3 bases, with 12 bases spanning the gap. The CDR3 covers 15 residues.

V usage is TRBV6-5 and J usage is TRBJ2-7, with TRBD2 as a possible D gene (6 bases). In germline, CDR1 is MNHEY, CDR2 SVGAGI. The CDR3 is 15 residues long. V dropped 3 bases and J dropped 2 bases, with 14 bases sitting between them. The CDR3 is CASSYGGMITYEQYF. The CDR3 DNA reads as TGTGCCAGCAGTTATGGCGGGATGATCACCTACGAGCAGTACTTC.

The chain recombines TRBV5-1 with TRBJ2-2; TRBD2 agrees at 13 bases. CDR1 is SGHRS and CDR2 is YFSETQ in the germline V gene. The CDR3 extends over 19 amino acids. Trimming cost V 4 bases and J 3 bases; bases outside gene matches: 12. Here the CDR3 reads CASSNPLAGGPSDTGELFF. In DNA form, the CDR3 reads TGCGCCAGCAGCAACCCACTAGCGGGAGGGCCCAGCGACACCGGGGAGCTGTTTTTT. The entire variable domain, with the rest obtained from reference TRBV5-1 and TRBJ2-2, is as follows: KAGVTQTPRYLIKTRGQQVTLSCSPISGHRSVSWYQQTPGQGLQFLFEYFSETQRNKGNFPGRFSGRQFSNSRSEMNVSTLELGDSALYLCASSNPLAGGPSDTGELFFGEGSRLTVL.

V gene TRBV7-2 combines with J gene TRBJ2-1; D might be TRBD1 (7 bases). V was pared by 5 bases and J by 5 bases, with 13 bases between. Looked up from germline, CDR1 is SGHTA and CDR2 is FQGNSA. The length of the CDR3 is 14 residues. DNA of the CDR3: TGTGCCAGCAGCCCAGGGGGGTACGACAATGAGCAGTTCTTC. This codes for CASSPGGYDNEQFF.

The CDR3 nucleotides read TGTGCCAGCAGCTTAGGGGCAGGGGGAAAACTGTTTTTT. This encodes CASSLGAGGKLFF. The rearrangement joins TRBV11-2 to TRBJ1-4; 7 nucleotides match TRBD1. V lost 1 base and J lost 10; bases outside the gene matches: 3. This CDR3 is 13 amino acids long. The germline V gene has CDR1 SGHAT and CDR2 FQNNGV.

In this sample, this clone turned up once. The chain is built from TRBV28 and TRBJ2-1, with unresolved D. Deletions cut 3 bases from V and 3 bases from J, with 9 bases between. This CDR3 region has 14 residues. Germline CDR1 and CDR2: MDHEN and SYDVKM. The CDR3 DNA reads TGTGCCAGCAGTTTCGTAAATTACTACAATGAGCAGTTCTTC. Its protein is CASSFVNYYNEQFF.

V and J are TRBV6-2 or TRBV6-3 and TRBJ1-5; D might be TRBD1 (6 bases). This CDR3 has 16 residues. In germline, CDR1 is MNHEY, CDR2 SVGEGT. Between the trimmed V and J ends, which lost 5 bases and 3 bases, there was a span of 17 bases. The CDR3 sequence: CASSIPTGLDNQPQHF. CDR3 nucleotide sequence: TGTGCCAGCAGTATACCTACAGGGTTGGACAATCAGCCCCAGCATTTT.

This chain uses TRBV7-8 with TRBJ2-3, with a tentative D call TRBD2 (6 bases). V gave up 2 bases and J gave up 2 bases, with 11 bases separating them. This CDR3 contains 15 residues. Germline V lookup: CDR1 SGHVS, CDR2 FQNEAQ. The CDR3 DNA is TGTGCCAGCAGCTTACAGCGGGTGTACACAGATACGCAGTATTTT. Residues: CASSLQRVYTDTQYF.

This chain uses TRBV6-4 with TRBJ1-2, with D possibly TRBD1 on 6 matching bases. Germline assignment: CDR1 MRHNA and CDR2 SNTAGT. The CDR3 runs to 15 residues. Trimming left V 6 bases short and J 4 bases short, with 18 bases between. The CDR3 bases are TGTGCCAGCAGAAACACAGGGATCGGGGCCTATGGCTACACCTTC. Its protein product is CASRNTGIGAYGYTF.

This clone was counted a few times. The chain couples TRBV6-4 to TRBJ2-6; D is unresolved. Deletions cut 2 bases from V and 0 bases from J, with 14 bases between. The CDR3 has 18 residues. CDR1 and CDR2 from the germline V gene are MRHNA and SNTAGT. CDR3 sequence (DNA): TGTGCCAGCAGTGACCAGAGCGAGAAGAGCTCTGGGGCCAACGTCCTGACTTTC. Protein: CASSDQSEKSSGANVLTF.

The chain carries TRBV19 and TRBJ1-2, with 9 bases identical to TRBD1. The CDR3 is made up of 16 amino acids. Unmatched junction bases numbered 16, after V lost 6 bases and J lost 8 bases. In germline, CDR1 is LNHDA, CDR2 SQIVND (reference sequence). The CDR3 loop is CASSKLTGTGIQGYTF. In DNA form, the CDR3 reads TGTGCCAGTAGCAAGTTAACCGGGACAGGGATTCAGGGCTACACCTTC.

This chain uses TRBV7-2 with TRBJ2-2; a possible D gene is TRBD2 (6 bases). The germline V gene has CDR1 SGHTA and CDR2 FQGNSA. The V end lost 4 bases, the J end lost 6 bases, and 18 bases lay between the germline ends. CDR3 length: 16 residues. The CDR3 sequence: CASSSGVRAGPGELFF. DNA for the CDR3: TGTGCCAGCAGCTCGGGCGTGAGGGCGGGACCCGGGGAGCTGTTTTTT.

This chain links TRBV5-1 with TRBJ1-1; D not certain. V lost 0 bases to trimming and J lost 2 bases, with 11 bases between them. The germline gives CDR1 SGHRS, CDR2 YFSETQ. There are 15 residues in the CDR3. The CDR3 here is CASSLAADPNTEAFF. Here the CDR3 DNA reads TGCGCCAGCAGCTTGGCCGCGGATCCCAACACTGAAGCTTTCTTT.

The chain carries TRBV6-4 and TRBJ1-2, with 8 positions matching TRBD1. V lost 0 bases and J lost 5; bases outside the gene matches: 5. The CDR3 consists of 15 residues. Germline loops: CDR1 MRHNA, CDR2 SNTAGT. The CDR3 DNA reads TGTGCCAGCAGTGACTCTAATCAGGGGGCTTATGGCTACACCTTC. Translating gives CASSDSNQGAYGYTF.

J is TRBJ1-2 and V is TRBV27; 8 bases line up with TRBD1. This CDR3 is built from 17 residues. Unmatched junction bases numbered 18, after V lost 4 bases and J lost 8 bases. In germline, CDR1 is MNHEY, CDR2 SMNVEV (reference sequence). Here the CDR3 reads CASSSFPFETGVVGYTF. The CDR3 region has the DNA TGTGCCAGCAGTTCTTTCCCCTTTGAGACAGGGGTAGTCGGCTACACCTTC.